The 12 T cell receptor beta chains presented below share a single source sample, sequenced in a study of blood T cell repertoires in COVID-19. Sequenced by immunoSEQ multiplex PCR; TCRdb stores in-frame clones only, minus some. The table shows roughly 290,000 clones, with around 85% occurring only once. Sequenced: peripheral blood. These receptor sequences come from a human donor with COVID-19, enrolled during active disease. The donor label of this sample is uncertain.

This chain connects TRBV28 to TRBJ2-1, with 9 bases aligning to TRBD2. Germline V gene lookup returns CDR1 MDHEN and CDR2 SYDVKM. The junction had 6 bases not matched to a gene; V was cut back by 2 bases and J by 4 bases. The CDR3 runs 16 residues. The CDR3 DNA reads as TGTGCCAGCAGTTTACTTAGACTAGCGGTTTACAATGAGCAGTTCTTC. It translates to CASSLLRLAVYNEQFF.

J is TRBJ1-5 and V is TRBV7-2, with TRBD1 matching over 10 bases. Unmatched junction bases numbered 4, after V lost 4 bases and J lost 4 bases. The CDR3 has 15 amino acids. Germline V lookup: CDR1 SGHTA, CDR2 FQGNSA. CDR3 bases: TGTGCCAGCAGCTCGCCGGGACAGGGGAATCAGCCCCAGCATTTT. Translating it yields CASSSPGQGNQPQHF.

The chain employs TRBV28 and TRBJ1-5, with D tentatively TRBD1 (6 bases). V gave up 8 bases and J gave up 3 bases, with 11 bases separating them. Germline V gives CDR1 MDHEN, CDR2 SYDVKM. CDR3 length equals 13 residues. In nucleotides, the CDR3 is TGTGCCAGCTTCCGGGACAACAATCAGCCCCAGCATTTT. This sequence encodes CASFRDNNQPQHF. The entire variable domain, with the rest obtained from reference TRBV28 and TRBJ1-5, is as follows: DVKVTQSSRYLVKRTGEKVFLECVQDMDHENMFWYRQDPGLGLRLIYFSYDVKMKEKGDIPEGYSVSREKKERFSLILESASTNQTSMYLCASFRDNNQPQHFGDGTRLSIL.

This clone was found a few times. The chain employs TRBV27 and TRBJ2-4; a possible D gene is TRBD1 (6 bases). Germline CDR1 is MNHEY and CDR2 is SMNVEV (reference sequence). V dropped 6 bases and J dropped 7 bases, with 16 bases sitting between them. This CDR3 is 14 amino acids long. CDR3 amino acids: CASSPTGRGNIQYF. CDR3 nucleotide sequence: TGTGCCAGCAGCCCTACAGGGAGAGGGAACATTCAGTACTTC.

This clone was found once. The chain couples TRBV18 to TRBJ2-3; no firm D call. Germline values: CDR1 KGHSH, CDR2 LQKENI. This CDR3 region has 15 residues. V lost 3 bases and J 1 base, leaving 11 bases between the germline ends. The CDR3: CASSPSVSGTDTQYF. CDR3 coding DNA: TGTGCCAGCTCACCGAGCGTATCCGGCACAGATACGCAGTATTTT. Full variable domain (rest looked up from reference TRBV18 and TRBJ2-3): NAGVMQNPRHLVRRRGQEARLRCSPMKGHSHVYWYRQLPEEGLKFMVYLQKENIIDESGMPKERFSAEFPKEGPSILRIQQVVRGDSAAYFCASSPSVSGTDTQYFGPGTRLTVL.

This clone was observed a few times. The genes are TRBV7-2 and TRBJ1-3, with TRBD1 identical over 7 bases. Losses at the gene ends were 5 bases for V and 2 bases for J; bases not matched to a gene: 9. The CDR3 sequence is 16 residues long. Germline values: CDR1 SGHTA, CDR2 FQGNSA. DNA for the CDR3: TGTGCCAGCAGCGTTCGATCACAGGGGACTGGAAACACCATATATTTT. Residues: CASSVRSQGTGNTIYF.

The genes are TRBV12-3 or TRBV12-4 and TRBJ1-2; D gene ambiguous. The CDR3 runs to 13 residues. Trimming left V 2 bases short and J 8 bases short, with 12 bases between. This CDR3 reads CASSLSSPMGYTF. The CDR3 DNA is TGTGCCAGCAGTTTAAGTAGCCCCATGGGCTACACCTTC.

This chain uses TRBV27 with TRBJ2-5; D might be TRBD2 (7 bases). Germline V CDR1 and CDR2: MNHEY, SMNVEV (reference sequence). V lost 4 bases and J lost 5, with 20 bases in between. This CDR3 is 16 amino acids long. CDR3 nucleotides: TGTGCCAGCAGTTCAGGGTGGGGGGGGCCCGAGGAGACCCAGTACTTC. Translating gives CASSSGWGGPEETQYF.

The V gene is TRBV4-1, the J gene TRBJ2-1, with 9 bases fitting TRBD2. CDR3 length equals 16 residues. V dropped 3 bases and J dropped 6; count of bases not matched to a gene: 9. Looked up from germline, CDR1 is MGHRA and CDR2 is YSYEKL. The CDR3 here is CASSQPVAGGGNEQFF. DNA for the CDR3: TGCGCCAGCAGCCAGCCCGTGGCGGGAGGGGGCAATGAGCAGTTCTTC.

This clone has a single count. The CDR3 sequence is CASGQRGHTDTQYF. The CDR3 bases are TGCGCCAGCGGACAGCGGGGGCACACAGATACGCAGTATTTT. This chain links TRBV10-1 with TRBJ2-3, with 8 bases identical to TRBD2. Looked up from germline, CDR1 is WNHNN and CDR2 is SYGVQD (reference sequence). CDR3 length equals 14 residues. V dropped 8 bases and J dropped 2; count of bases not matched to a gene: 6.

The rearrangement joins TRBV7-9 to TRBJ1-2; 7 positions agree with TRBD1. The trim removed 6 bases at V and 4 bases at J, leaving 8 bases unmatched. The CDR3 loop spans 14 amino acids. CDR1 SEHNR and CDR2 FQNEAQ come from the germline V gene (reference sequence). CDR3 protein: CASSPTGDTYGYTF. The CDR3 bases are TGTGCCAGCAGTCCTACAGGGGACACCTATGGCTACACCTTC. The variable domain in full, with the rest retrieved from reference TRBV7-9 and TRBJ1-2, is DTGVSQNPRHKITKRGQNVTFRCDPISEHNRLYWYRQTLGQGPEFLTYFQNEAQLEKSRLLSDRFSAERPKGSFSTLEIQRTEQGDSAMYLCASSPTGDTYGYTFGSGTRLTVV.

CDR3 coding DNA: TGTGCCAGTAGTATCTGGGATCCGGGACAGGTCGTCTATGGCTACACCTTC. This encodes CASSIWDPGQVVYGYTF. V usage is TRBV19 and J usage is TRBJ1-2; 8 bases match TRBD1. With V trimmed by 3 bases and J by 4 bases, 13 bases remained unmatched. Germline assignment: CDR1 LNHDA and CDR2 SQIVND (reference sequence). The CDR3 is made up of 17 amino acids.